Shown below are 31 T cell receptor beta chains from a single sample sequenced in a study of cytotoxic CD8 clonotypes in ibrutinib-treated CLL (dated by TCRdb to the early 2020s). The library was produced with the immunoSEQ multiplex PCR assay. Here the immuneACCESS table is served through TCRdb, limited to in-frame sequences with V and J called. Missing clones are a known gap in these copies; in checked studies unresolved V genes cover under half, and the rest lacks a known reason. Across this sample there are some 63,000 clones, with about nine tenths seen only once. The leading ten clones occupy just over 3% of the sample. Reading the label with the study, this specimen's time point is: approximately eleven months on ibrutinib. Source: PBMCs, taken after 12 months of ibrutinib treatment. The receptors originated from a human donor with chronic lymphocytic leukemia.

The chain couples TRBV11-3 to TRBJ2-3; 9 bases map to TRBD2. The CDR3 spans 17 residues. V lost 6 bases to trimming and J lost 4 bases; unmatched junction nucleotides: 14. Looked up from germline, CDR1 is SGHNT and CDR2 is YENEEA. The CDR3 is CASSKRAGGPSADTQYF. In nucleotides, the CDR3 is TGTGCCAGCAGTAAGCGGGCGGGAGGGCCGAGCGCAGATACGCAGTATTTT.

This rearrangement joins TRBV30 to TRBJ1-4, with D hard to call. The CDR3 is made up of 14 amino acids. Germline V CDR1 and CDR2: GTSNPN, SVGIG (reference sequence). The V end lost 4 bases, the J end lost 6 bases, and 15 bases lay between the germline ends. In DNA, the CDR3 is TGTGCCTGGACCTCGATCCAAACGCATGAAAAACTGTTTTTT. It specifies CAWTSIQTHEKLFF.

CDR3 bases: TGCGCCAGCAGTGGCCGACAGGGGTATCAGCCCCAGCATTTT. Amino acid sequence: CASSGRQGYQPQHF. The chain joins TRBV10-2 to TRBJ1-5, with 8 bases matching TRBD1. CDR1 and CDR2 from the germline V gene are WSHSY and SAAADI. Germline trimming cut 4 bases from V and 5 bases from J; bases unmatched to any gene: 4. The CDR3 has 14 residues.

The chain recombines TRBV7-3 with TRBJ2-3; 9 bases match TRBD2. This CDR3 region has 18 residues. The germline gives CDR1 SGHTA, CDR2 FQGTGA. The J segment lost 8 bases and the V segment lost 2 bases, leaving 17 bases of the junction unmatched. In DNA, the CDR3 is TGTGCCAGCAGCTTAGTGTCTGGTAGCGGGAGTTTGGGGAGTACGCAGTATTTT. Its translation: CASSLVSGSGSLGSTQYF.

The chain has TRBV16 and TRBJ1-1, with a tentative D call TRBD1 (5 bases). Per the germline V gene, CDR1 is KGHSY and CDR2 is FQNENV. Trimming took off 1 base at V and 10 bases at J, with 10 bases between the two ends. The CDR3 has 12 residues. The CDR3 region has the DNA TGTGCCAGCAGCCAATTGGGCAGGGCAGCTTTCTTT. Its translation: CASSQLGRAAFF.

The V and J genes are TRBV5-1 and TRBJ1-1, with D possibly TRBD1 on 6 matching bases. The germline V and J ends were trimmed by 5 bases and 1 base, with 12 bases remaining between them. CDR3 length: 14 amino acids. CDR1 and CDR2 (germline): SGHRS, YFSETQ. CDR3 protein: CASRTATGNTEAFF. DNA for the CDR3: TGCGCCAGCAGAACCGCGACAGGGAACACTGAAGCTTTCTTT.

The CDR3 region has the DNA TGTGCCACCGGGAGGACTAAGAGCTCCTACAATGAGCAGTTCTTC. Translated, it gives CATGRTKSSYNEQFF. V and J are TRBV15 and TRBJ2-1, with D possibly TRBD2 on 6 matching bases. The CDR3 sequence is 15 residues long. Germline assignment: CDR1 LNHNV and CDR2 YYDKDF (reference sequence). V lost 8 bases to trimming and J lost 0 bases, with 14 bases between them.

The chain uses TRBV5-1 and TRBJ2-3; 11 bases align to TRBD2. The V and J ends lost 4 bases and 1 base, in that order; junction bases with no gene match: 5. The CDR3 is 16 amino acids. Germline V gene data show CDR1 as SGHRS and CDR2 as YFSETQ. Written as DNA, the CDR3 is TGCGCCAGCAGCACTAGCGGGAGCAGGCGCACAGATACGCAGTATTTT. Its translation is CASSTSGSRRTDTQYF.

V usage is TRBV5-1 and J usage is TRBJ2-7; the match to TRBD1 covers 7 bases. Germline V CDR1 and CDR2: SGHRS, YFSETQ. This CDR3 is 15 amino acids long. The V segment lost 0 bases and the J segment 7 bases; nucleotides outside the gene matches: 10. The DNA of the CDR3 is TGCGCCAGCAGCTTGGGGCAGGGGGTCTCACGGGAGCAGTACTTC. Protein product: CASSLGQGVSREQYF.

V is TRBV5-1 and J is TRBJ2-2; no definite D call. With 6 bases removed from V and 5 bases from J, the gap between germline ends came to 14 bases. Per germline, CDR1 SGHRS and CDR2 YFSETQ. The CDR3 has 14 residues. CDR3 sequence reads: CASTLTRNTGELFF. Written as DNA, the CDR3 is TGCGCCAGCACTCTCACTCGAAATACCGGGGAGCTGTTTTTT.

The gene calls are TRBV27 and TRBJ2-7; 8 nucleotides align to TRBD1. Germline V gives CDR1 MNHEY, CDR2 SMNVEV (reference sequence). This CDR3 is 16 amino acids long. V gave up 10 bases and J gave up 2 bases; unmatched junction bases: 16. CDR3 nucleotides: TGTGCCACCGCTGAACGAGGGGGGACAGGAACCTACGAGCAGTACTTC. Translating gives CATAERGGTGTYEQYF.

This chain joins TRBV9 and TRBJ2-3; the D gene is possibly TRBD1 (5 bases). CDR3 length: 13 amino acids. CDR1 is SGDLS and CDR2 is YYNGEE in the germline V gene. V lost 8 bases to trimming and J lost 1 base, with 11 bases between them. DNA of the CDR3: TGTGCCAGTGACAGTAGGGGCACAGATACGCAGTATTTT. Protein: CASDSRGTDTQYF.

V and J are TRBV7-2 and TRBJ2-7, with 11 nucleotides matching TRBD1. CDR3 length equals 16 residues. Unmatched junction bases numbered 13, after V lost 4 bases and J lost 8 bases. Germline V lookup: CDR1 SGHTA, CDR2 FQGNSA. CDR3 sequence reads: CASSSLSGTGGSKQYF. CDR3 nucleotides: TGTGCCAGCAGCTCTCTCTCCGGGACAGGGGGTTCGAAGCAGTACTTC.

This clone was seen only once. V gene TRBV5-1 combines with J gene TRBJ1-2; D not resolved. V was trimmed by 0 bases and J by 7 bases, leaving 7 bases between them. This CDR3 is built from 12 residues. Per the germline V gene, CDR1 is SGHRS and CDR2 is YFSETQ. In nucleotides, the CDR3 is TGCGCCAGCAGCTTGGACGGTCCTGGCTACACCTTC. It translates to CASSLDGPGYTF.

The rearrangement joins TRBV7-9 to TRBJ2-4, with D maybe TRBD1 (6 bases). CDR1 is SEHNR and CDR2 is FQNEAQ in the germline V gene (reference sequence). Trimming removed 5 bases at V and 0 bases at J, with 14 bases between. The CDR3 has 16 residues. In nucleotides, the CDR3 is TGTGCCAGCAGCCCCGACAGGTTATTAGCCAAAAACATTCAGTACTTC. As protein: CASSPDRLLAKNIQYF. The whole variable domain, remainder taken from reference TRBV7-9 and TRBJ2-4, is DTGVSQNPRHKITKRGQNVTFRCDPISEHNRLYWYRQTLGQGPEFLTYFQNEAQLEKSRLLSDRFSAERPKGSFSTLEIQRTEQGDSAMYLCASSPDRLLAKNIQYFGAGTRLSVL.

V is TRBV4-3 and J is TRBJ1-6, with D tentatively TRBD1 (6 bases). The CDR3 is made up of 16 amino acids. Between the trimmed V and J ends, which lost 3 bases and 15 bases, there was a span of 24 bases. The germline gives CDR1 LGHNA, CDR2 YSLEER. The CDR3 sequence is CASSQGWGQIGDILHF. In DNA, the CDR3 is TGCGCCAGCAGCCAGGGTTGGGGGCAAATCGGAGATATCCTCCACTTT.

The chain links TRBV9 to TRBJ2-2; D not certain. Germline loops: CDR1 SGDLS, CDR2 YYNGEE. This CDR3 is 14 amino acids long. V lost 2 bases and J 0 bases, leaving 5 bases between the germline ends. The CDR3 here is CASSVGPNTGELFF. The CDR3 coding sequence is TGTGCCAGCAGCGTTGGTCCGAACACCGGGGAGCTGTTTTTT.

CDR3 region: CASSSGTEYYEQYF. CDR3 coding DNA: TGTGCCAGCAGTTCCGGGACAGAGTACTACGAGCAGTACTTC. This rearrangement joins TRBV6-5 to TRBJ2-7; 7 bases are shared with TRBD1. CDR3 length: 14 residues. V dropped 4 bases and J dropped 3; count of bases not matched to a gene: 6. CDR1 is MNHEY and CDR2 is SVGAGI in the germline V gene.

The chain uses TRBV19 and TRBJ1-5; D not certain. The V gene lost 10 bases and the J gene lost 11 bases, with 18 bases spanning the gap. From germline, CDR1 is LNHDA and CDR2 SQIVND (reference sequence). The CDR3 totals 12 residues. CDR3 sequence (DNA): TGTGCCACAAGGGCCCCCCCTCTGGCCCAGCATTTT. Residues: CATRAPPLAQHF.

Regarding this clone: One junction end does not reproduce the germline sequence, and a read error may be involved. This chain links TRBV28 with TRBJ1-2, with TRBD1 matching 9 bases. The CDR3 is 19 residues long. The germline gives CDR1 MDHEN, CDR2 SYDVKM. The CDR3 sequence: CASRTLYRGLGRLWLPAIF. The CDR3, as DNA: TGTGCCAGCAGAACCTTATACAGGGGGCTGGGTAGGCTATGGCTACCCGCGATATTC.

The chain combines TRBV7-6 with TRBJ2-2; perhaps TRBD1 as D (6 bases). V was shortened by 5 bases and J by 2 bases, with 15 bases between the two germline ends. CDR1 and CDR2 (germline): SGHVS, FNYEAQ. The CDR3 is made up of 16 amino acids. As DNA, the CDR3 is TGTGCCAGCAGCCCAACGCCGACAGGAAACACCGGGGAGCTGTTTTTT. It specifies CASSPTPTGNTGELFF.

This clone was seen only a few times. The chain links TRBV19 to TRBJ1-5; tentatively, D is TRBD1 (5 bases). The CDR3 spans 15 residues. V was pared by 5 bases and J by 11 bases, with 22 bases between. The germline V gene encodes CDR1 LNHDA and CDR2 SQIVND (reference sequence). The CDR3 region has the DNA TGTGCCAGTAGTCCACCCAGGTCGGGGGTATTGTCCCAGCATTTT. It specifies CASSPPRSGVLSQHF. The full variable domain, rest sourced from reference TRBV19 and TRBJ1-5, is DGGITQSPKYLFRKEGQNVTLSCEQNLNHDAMYWYRQDPGQGLRLIYYSQIVNDFQKGDIAEGYSVSREKKESFPLTVTSAQKNPTAFYLCASSPPRSGVLSQHFGDGTRLSIL.

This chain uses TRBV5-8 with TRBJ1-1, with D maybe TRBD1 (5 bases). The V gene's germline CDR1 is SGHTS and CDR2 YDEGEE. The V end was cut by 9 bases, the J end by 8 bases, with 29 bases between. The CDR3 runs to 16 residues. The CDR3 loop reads CATRDDRWDFFQEAFF. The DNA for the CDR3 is TGTGCCACTCGTGACGACAGATGGGATTTTTTTCAGGAAGCTTTCTTT.

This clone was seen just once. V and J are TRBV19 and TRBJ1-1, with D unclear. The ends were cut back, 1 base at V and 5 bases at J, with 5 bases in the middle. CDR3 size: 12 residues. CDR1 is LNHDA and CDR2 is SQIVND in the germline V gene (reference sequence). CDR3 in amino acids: CASSIGSTEAFF. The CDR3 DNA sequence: TGTGCCAGTAGTATAGGAAGTACTGAAGCTTTCTTT.

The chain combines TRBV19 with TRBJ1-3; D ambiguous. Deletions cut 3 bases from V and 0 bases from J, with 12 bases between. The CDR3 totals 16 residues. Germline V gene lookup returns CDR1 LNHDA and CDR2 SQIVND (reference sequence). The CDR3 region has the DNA TGTGCCAGTAGTATTCATCAGGCGAACTCTGGAAACACCATATATTTT. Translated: CASSIHQANSGNTIYF.

CDR3 sequence: CASSPSDRYLLNEQYF. CDR3 in DNA: TGTGCCAGCAGTCCGTCAGACAGGTACCTCTTGAACGAGCAGTACTTC. The rearrangement joins TRBV27 to TRBJ2-7; possible D gene TRBD1, 6 bases. V lost 5 bases and J lost 5, with 22 bases in between. Germline CDR1 and CDR2: MNHEY and SMNVEV (reference sequence). This CDR3 region has 16 residues.

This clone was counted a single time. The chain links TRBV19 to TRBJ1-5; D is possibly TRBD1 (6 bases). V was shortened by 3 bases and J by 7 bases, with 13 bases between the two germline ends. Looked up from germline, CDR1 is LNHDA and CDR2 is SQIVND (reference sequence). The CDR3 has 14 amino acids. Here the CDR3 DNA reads TGTGCCAGTAGTATTGAGGGGGTAGAACAGCCCCAGCATTTT. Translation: CASSIEGVEQPQHF.

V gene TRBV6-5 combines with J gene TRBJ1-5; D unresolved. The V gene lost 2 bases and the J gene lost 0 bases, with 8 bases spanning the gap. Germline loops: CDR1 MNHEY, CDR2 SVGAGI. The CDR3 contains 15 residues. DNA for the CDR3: TGTGCCAGCAGTTACGGCCGGTATAGCAATCAGCCCCAGCATTTT. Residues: CASSYGRYSNQPQHF.

CDR3 nucleotide sequence: TGTGCCAGCAGCTCGACGGGACTGATGAGGAATGAGCAGTTCTTC. It translates to CASSSTGLMRNEQFF. The chain has TRBV5-4 and TRBJ2-1; tentative D call: TRBD2 (6 bases). The V end lost 3 bases, the J end lost 7 bases, and 17 bases lay between the germline ends. From germline, CDR1 is SGHNT and CDR2 YYREEE (reference sequence). The CDR3 loop spans 15 amino acids.

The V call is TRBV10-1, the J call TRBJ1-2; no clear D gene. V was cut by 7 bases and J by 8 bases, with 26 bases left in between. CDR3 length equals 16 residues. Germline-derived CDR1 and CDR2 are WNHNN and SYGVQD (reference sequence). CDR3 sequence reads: CASTPKRSNPTGGYTF. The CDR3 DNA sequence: TGCGCCAGCACACCAAAAAGGAGCAATCCCACGGGGGGCTACACCTTC.

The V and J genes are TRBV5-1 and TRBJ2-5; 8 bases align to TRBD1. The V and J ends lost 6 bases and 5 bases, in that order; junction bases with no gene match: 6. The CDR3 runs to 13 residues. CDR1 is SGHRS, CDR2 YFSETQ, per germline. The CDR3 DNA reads TGCGCCAGCAAGACAGGGGTAGAGGAGACCCAGTACTTC. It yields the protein CASKTGVEETQYF.